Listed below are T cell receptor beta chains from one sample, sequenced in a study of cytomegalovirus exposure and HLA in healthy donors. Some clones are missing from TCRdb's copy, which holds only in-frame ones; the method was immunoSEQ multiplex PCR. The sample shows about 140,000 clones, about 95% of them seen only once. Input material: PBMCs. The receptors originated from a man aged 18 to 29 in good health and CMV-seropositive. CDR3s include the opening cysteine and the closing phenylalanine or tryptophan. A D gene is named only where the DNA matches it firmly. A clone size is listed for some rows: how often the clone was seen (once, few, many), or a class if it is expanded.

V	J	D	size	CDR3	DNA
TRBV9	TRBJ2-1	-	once	CASSISLDQQFF	TGTGCCAGCAGCATAAGTTTAGATCAGCAGTTCTTC
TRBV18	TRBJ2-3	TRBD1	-	CASSSGTGNFPDTQYF	TGTGCCAGCTCGTCCGGGACAGGGAATTTCCCAGATACGCAGTATTTT
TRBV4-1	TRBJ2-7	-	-	CASSPTGLFYEQYF	TGCGCCAGCAGCCCAACGGGACTGTTCTACGAGCAGTACTTC
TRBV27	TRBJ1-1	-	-	CATEGNTEAFF	TGTGCCACAGAGGGGAACACTGAAGCTTTCTTT
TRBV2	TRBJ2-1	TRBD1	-	CARGGQGAVAEQFF	TGTGCCCGAGGGGGACAGGGGGCAGTGGCGGAGCAGTTCTTC
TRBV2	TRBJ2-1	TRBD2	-	CASSSSGSWRNEQFF	TGTGCCAGCAGCTCAAGCGGGAGTTGGCGGAATGAGCAGTTCTTC
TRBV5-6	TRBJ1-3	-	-	CASSAPRGAENTIYF	TGTGCCAGCAGCGCTCCCCGGGGGGCGGAAAACACCATATATTTT
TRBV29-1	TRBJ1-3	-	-	CSVLTNSGNTIYF	TGCAGCGTTTTGACAAACTCTGGAAACACCATATATTTT
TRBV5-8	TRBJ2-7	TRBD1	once	CASSLLGQAYEQYF	TGTGCCAGCAGCTTGTTGGGACAGGCCTACGAGCAGTACTTC
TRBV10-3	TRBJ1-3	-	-	CAISESGGQSGNTIYF	TGTGCCATCAGTGAGTCAGGCGGACAGTCTGGAAACACCATATATTTT
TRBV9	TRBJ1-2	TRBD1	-	CASSPETGGGYGYTF	TGTGCCAGCAGCCCAGAGACAGGGGGAGGCTATGGCTACACCTTC
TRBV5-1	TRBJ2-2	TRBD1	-	CASSYLSGTDYTGELFF	TGCGCCAGCAGTTATTTATCCGGGACAGATTACACCGGGGAGCTGTTTTTT
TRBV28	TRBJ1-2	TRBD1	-	CASSLWGQYYGYTF	TGTGCCAGCAGCCTATGGGGACAGTACTATGGCTACACCTTC
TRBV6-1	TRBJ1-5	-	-	CASSGPGGAGNQPQHF	TGTGCCAGCAGTGGGCCAGGTGGGGCCGGCAATCAGCCCCAGCATTTT
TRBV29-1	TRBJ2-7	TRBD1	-	CSVEDPGQGPYEQYF	TGCAGCGTTGAAGACCCGGGACAGGGCCCCTACGAGCAGTACTTC
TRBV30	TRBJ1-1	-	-	CAFHPGGDTEAFF	TGTGCCTTTCACCCGGGGGGCGACACTGAAGCTTTCTTT
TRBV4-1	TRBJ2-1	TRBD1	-	CASSQDRTGVGDNEQFF	TGCGCCAGCAGCCAAGATCGTACAGGGGTGGGGGACAATGAGCAGTTCTTC
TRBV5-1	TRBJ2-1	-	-	CASSLRTVYNEQFF	TGCGCCAGCAGCTTACGGACTGTCTACAATGAGCAGTTCTTC
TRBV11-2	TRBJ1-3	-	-	CASSPTSGNTIYF	TGTGCCAGCAGTCCGACTTCCGGAAACACCATATATTTT
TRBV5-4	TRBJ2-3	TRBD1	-	CASRQQGTGTDTQYF	TGTGCCAGCAGACAACAAGGGACAGGCACAGATACGCAGTATTTT
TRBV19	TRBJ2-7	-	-	CASSIDSGRYEQYF	TGTGCCAGTAGTATAGACAGCGGGCGGTACGAGCAGTACTTC
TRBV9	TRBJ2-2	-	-	CASSALSGELFF	TGTGCCAGCAGCGCGTTATCCGGGGAGCTGTTTTTT
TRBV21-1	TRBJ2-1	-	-	CASSKGTSDRTSEQFF	TGTGCCAGCAGCAAAGGGACTAGCGATCGAACTTCTGAGCAGTTCTTC
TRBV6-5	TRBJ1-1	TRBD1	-	CASSSRGFDMNTEAFF	TGTGCCAGCAGTTCCAGGGGGTTCGATATGAACACTGAAGCTTTCTTT